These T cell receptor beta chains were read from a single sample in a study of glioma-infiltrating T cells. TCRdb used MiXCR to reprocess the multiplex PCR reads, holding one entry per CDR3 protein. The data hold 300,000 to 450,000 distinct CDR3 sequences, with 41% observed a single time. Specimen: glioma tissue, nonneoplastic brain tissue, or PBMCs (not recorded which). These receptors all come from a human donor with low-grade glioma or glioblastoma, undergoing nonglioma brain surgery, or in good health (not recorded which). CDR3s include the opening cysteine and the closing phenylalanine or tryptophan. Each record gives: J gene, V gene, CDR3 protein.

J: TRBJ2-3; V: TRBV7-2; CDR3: CASSLRLAGGIDTQYF
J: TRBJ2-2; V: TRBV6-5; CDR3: CASSYSTRTRPTGDLFF
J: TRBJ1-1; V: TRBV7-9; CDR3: CASSLPVGFAFF
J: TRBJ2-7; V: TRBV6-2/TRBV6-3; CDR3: CASSSGMTYEQYF
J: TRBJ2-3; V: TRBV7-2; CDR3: CASSQRGFTQYF
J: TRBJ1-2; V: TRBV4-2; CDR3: CASSRETGAFGGYTF
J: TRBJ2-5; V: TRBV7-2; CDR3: CASSLAARILGTQYF
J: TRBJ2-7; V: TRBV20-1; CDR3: CSARDFTSYEQYF
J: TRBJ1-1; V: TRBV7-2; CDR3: CASSMTNEAFF
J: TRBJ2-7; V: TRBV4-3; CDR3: CASSQAPPSEQYF
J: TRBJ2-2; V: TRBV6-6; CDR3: CAISTPGTGELIF
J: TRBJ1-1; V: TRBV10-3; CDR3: CAIRQGKAGGTEAFF
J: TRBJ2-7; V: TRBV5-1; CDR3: CASSPTNSYEQYF
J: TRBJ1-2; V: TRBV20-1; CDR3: CSAATGFNYGYTF
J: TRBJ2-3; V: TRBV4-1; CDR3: CASSIRDRGRDTQYF
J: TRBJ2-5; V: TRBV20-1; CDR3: CSARDMGLAVETQYF
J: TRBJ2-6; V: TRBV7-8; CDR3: CASSLGRGARPPSSGANVLTF
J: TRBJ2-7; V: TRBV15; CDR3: CATSREQGIYEQYF
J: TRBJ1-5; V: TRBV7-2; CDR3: CASSLVLNQPQHF
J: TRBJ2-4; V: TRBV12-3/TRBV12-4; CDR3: CASSRGHSAKNIQYF
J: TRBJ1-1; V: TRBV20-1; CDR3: CSARQGLLNTEAFF
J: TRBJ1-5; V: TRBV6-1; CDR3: CASSRNRGPWSNQPQHF
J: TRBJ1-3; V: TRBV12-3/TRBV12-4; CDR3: CASGTGDGNTIYF
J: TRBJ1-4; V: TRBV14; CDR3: CASSQRLRQNEKLFF
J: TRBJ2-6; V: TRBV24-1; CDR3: CATSDGTGTGAGANVLTF
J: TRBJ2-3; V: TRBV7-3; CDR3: CASSQPTVTDTQYF
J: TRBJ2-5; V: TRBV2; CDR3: CASSEGTPQETQYF
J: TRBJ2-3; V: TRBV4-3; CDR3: CASSQGLFGGSVPDTQYF
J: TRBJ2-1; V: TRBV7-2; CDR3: CASSQVRARYLSEQLF
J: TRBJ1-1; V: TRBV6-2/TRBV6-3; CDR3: CASIPVGDTEAFF
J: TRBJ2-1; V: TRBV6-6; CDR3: CASSYGGFNQETQFF
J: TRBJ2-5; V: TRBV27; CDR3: CASSWGLRMGTQYF
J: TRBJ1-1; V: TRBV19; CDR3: CASSPTDLNTEAFF
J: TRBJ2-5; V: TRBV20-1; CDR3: CSARDSGRGVETQYF
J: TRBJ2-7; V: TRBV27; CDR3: CASSLRVRYEQYF
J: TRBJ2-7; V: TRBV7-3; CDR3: CASSAAGGTAGEQYF
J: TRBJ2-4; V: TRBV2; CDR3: CASKGAKNIQYF
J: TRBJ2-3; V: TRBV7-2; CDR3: CASSLALAGAWGTDALYF
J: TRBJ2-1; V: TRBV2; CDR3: CASSDGYYNEQFF
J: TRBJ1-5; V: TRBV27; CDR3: CASSSQGLNQPQHF
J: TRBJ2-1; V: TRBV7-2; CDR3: CASSLYPDYSYNEQFF
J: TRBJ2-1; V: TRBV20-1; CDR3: CSANSGVSYNERFF
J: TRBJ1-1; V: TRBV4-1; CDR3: CASSHSQNTEAFF
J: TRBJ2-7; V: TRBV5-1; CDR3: CASSEVAGQWAGRYEQYF
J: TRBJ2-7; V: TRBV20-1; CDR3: CSARDLADSYEQYF
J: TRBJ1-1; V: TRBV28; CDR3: CASSRTGADTEAFF
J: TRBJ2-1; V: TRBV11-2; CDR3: CASSRLLAANEQFF
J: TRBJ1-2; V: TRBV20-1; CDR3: CSARVSGRNYGYTF